Here is one T cell receptor beta chain with its context. Its antigen is still unknown. This specimen belongs to a study of response to subunit inactivated influenza vaccine. Study conclusions and caveats: The authors put forward the suggestion that each seasonal influenza vaccination may bring in only a limited number of new T cells.

The CDR3 is made up of 13 amino acids. Trimming shortened V by 4 bases and J by 10 bases, and 16 bases separated the two germline ends. CDR1 and CDR2 from the germline V gene are SGHAT and FQNNGV. TCRdb re-derived calls from the RT-PCR reads in MiXCR, one entry per CDR3 protein. The sample shows around 750,000 distinct CDR3 sequences, less than 25% of them seen only once. This specimen was PBMCs from blood, taken less than 6 days after vaccination. This TCR was sampled from a man in his forties or fifties who received an inactivated influenza vaccine. The V call is TRBV11-2, the J call TRBJ1-1, with a weak D call TRBD1 (6 bases). The CDR3 here is CASSSFRGLGAFF. The CDR3 coding sequence is TGTGCCAGCAGCTCTTTCAGGGGATTAGGAGCTTTCTTT.